The 28 T cell receptor beta chains listed next were all sequenced from one sample in a study of blood T cells in healthy people across ages. Through a sample-barcoded 5' primer and a J-beta primer mix, a second PCR was run for roughly 7 to 12 cycles. TCRdb analysed the 5' RACE reads with MiXCR anew, one entry per CDR3 protein. Here the sample spans 540,000 or so distinct CDR3 sequences, less than 25% being singletons. The same data also contributed to another study, on T cells of mothers and their children.

Sequenced input: blood. Every receptor here comes from a boy between 5 and 17 years old in good health.

The chain has TRBV7-2 and TRBJ2-4; the D call may be TRBD1 or TRBD2 (5 bases each). Trimming removed 1 base from V and 7 bases from J, with 14 bases in between. Germline-derived CDR1 and CDR2 are SGHTA and FQGNSA. This CDR3 comprises 15 residues. The CDR3 region is CASSLGGGTGNIQYF. The CDR3 DNA reads as TGTGCCAGCAGCTTAGGTGGGGGAACCGGGAACATTCAGTACTTC.

This clonotype was counted a few times. This rearrangement joins TRBV4-1 to TRBJ1-6; D ambiguous. The CDR3 is made up of 15 amino acids. Trimming left V 3 bases short and J 5 bases short, with 11 bases between. The germline V gene encodes CDR1 MGHRA and CDR2 YSYEKL. The CDR3 loop is CASSHIDGNNSPLHF. As DNA, the CDR3 is TGCGCCAGCAGCCATATAGACGGAAATAATTCACCCCTCCACTTT.

The chain uses TRBV29-1 and TRBJ2-5; TRBD2 matches at 7 bases. The CDR3 spans 18 residues. Trimming removed 0 bases from V and 4 bases from J; junction bases left unmatched: 17. Per germline, CDR1 SQVTM and CDR2 ANQGSEA. The CDR3 reads CSVEDGTKRDGFLETQYF. The CDR3 coding sequence is TGCAGCGTTGAAGATGGGACCAAGCGGGACGGTTTTTTAGAGACCCAGTACTTC. The full variable domain, rest sourced from reference TRBV29-1 and TRBJ2-5, is SAVISQKPSRDICQRGTSLTIQCQVDSQVTMMFWYRQQPGQSLTLIATANQGSEATYESGFVIDKFPISRPNLTFSTLTVSNMSPEDSSIYLCSVEDGTKRDGFLETQYFGPGTRLLVL.

This clonotype was found a few times. The J gene is TRBJ1-5, the V gene TRBV7-2; 10 bases agree with TRBD1. Unmatched junction bases numbered 3, after V lost 5 bases and J lost 2 bases. Per the germline V gene, CDR1 is SGHTA and CDR2 is FQGNSA. The CDR3 spans 15 residues. The chain's CDR3 is CASSAGTGGNQPQHF. For the CDR3, the DNA is TGTGCCAGCAGCGCAGGGACAGGGGGCAATCAGCCCCAGCATTTT.

This rearrangement joins TRBV12-3 or TRBV12-4 to TRBJ2-7; D is uncertain. V was cut by 8 bases and J by 4 bases, with 15 bases left in between. This CDR3 has 13 residues. The CDR3 region is CASGPGVDYEQYF. The CDR3 bases are TGTGCCAGCGGCCCTGGGGTGGATTACGAGCAGTACTTC.

The chain combines TRBV11-2 with TRBJ2-5; D is tentatively TRBD1 or TRBD2 (6 bases each). CDR1 is SGHAT, CDR2 FQNNGV, per germline. V was clipped by 5 bases and J by 5 bases, with 18 bases between them. The CDR3 has 15 amino acids. CDR3 amino acids: CASSLQGGMLETQYF. In nucleotides, the CDR3 is TGTGCCAGCAGCCTACAAGGGGGGATGCTGGAGACCCAGTACTTC.

This clonotype was picked up a small number of times. The chain employs TRBV7-2 and TRBJ2-4; 7 positions match TRBD2. Germline trimming cut 0 bases from V and 3 bases from J; bases unmatched to any gene: 5. The CDR3 extends over 16 amino acids. CDR1 is SGHTA, CDR2 FQGNSA, per germline. This CDR3 reads CASSLAGGPGKNIQYF. In nucleotides, the CDR3 is TGTGCCAGCAGCTTAGCGGGAGGGCCGGGCAAAAACATTCAGTACTTC.

V and J are TRBV7-8 and TRBJ2-2; D unresolved. Germline V CDR1 and CDR2: SGHVS, FQNEAQ. This CDR3 is built from 13 residues. Trimming left V 1 base short and J 7 bases short, with 7 bases between. The CDR3 protein is CASSLVVVGELFF. DNA of the CDR3: TGTGCCAGCAGCTTAGTAGTTGTCGGGGAGCTGTTTTTT.

V gene TRBV20-1 combines with J gene TRBJ2-7; 10 bases map to TRBD2. Unmatched junction bases numbered 16, after V lost 5 bases and J lost 0 bases. The CDR3 loop spans 18 amino acids. In germline, CDR1 is DFQATT, CDR2 SNEGSKA (reference sequence). CDR3 residues: CSAPGRASGGVSSYEQYF. The DNA for the CDR3 is TGCAGTGCTCCCGGAAGGGCTAGCGGGGGCGTAAGCTCCTACGAGCAGTACTTC.

The chain carries TRBV4-2 and TRBJ2-1; unclear D gene. Germline lookup yields CDR1 LGHNA and CDR2 YNFKEQ. Trimming took 1 base from V and 0 from J, leaving 10 bases between them. This CDR3 contains 16 residues. CDR3 DNA sequence: TGTGCCAGCAGCCAAGGGATGGCTAGCTCCTACAATGAGCAGTTCTTC. It translates to CASSQGMASSYNEQFF.

The sample holds a few counts of this clonotype. This chain links TRBV18 with TRBJ2-5; 7 nucleotides agree with TRBD1. The germline V gene encodes CDR1 KGHSH and CDR2 LQKENI. This CDR3 is built from 13 residues. V trimming: 6 bases; J trimming: 2 bases; junction bases outside the gene matches: 3. In DNA, the CDR3 is TGTGCCAGCTCGATGGGACAGCAAGAGACCCAGTACTTC. Its protein product is CASSMGQQETQYF.

This clonotype appeared a few times. The chain combines TRBV5-5 with TRBJ2-7, with TRBD1 matching over 9 bases. The CDR3 covers 15 residues. V lost 3 bases and J lost 6; bases outside the gene matches: 10. Germline V lookup: CDR1 SGHKS, CDR2 YYEKEE (reference sequence). The CDR3 sequence is CASSSQLRTGAEQYF. The CDR3 region has the DNA TGTGCCAGCAGCTCCCAATTGAGGACAGGGGCCGAGCAGTACTTC.

A few counts support this clonotype. The V and J genes are TRBV28 and TRBJ2-7, with 7 bases identical to TRBD1. The CDR3 sequence is 12 residues long. The germline V gene has CDR1 MDHEN and CDR2 SYDVKM. Trimming took 6 bases from V and 6 from J; bases not matched to a gene: 5. The CDR3 loop reads CASSLTGSEQYF. The CDR3 coding sequence is TGTGCCAGCAGCTTGACAGGGAGCGAGCAGTACTTC.

This clonotype was seen a handful of times. This chain links TRBV29-1 with TRBJ1-1, with 7 bases identical to TRBD1. The CDR3 is 15 amino acids. After removal of 3 bases from V and 5 bases from J, the junction contained 12 bases not matched to a gene. Per the germline V gene, CDR1 is SQVTM and CDR2 is ANQGSEA. CDR3 amino acids: CSVDRRKGAITEAFF. The DNA of the CDR3 is TGCAGCGTTGACCGTCGAAAGGGGGCGATTACTGAAGCTTTCTTT.

The chain recombines TRBV20-1 with TRBJ2-5; 8 nucleotides match TRBD1. This CDR3 contains 15 residues. Germline CDR1 DFQATT, CDR2 SNEGSKA (reference sequence). With V trimmed by 3 bases and J by 3 bases, 9 bases remained unmatched. CDR3: CSASPFSQGEETQYF. The CDR3 DNA reads TGCAGTGCTAGCCCCTTCTCACAGGGGGAAGAGACCCAGTACTTC.

The V and J genes are TRBV6-2 or TRBV6-3 and TRBJ2-7, with 9 bases that match TRBD2. Germline CDR1 is MNHEY and CDR2 is SVGEGT. The V and J ends lost 6 bases and 3 bases, in that order; junction bases with no gene match: 12. CDR3 length equals 16 residues. The CDR3: CASRPGASGDFYEQYF. CDR3 DNA sequence: TGTGCCAGCAGACCCGGGGCTAGCGGGGACTTCTACGAGCAGTACTTC.

The chain carries TRBV12-3 or TRBV12-4 and TRBJ2-5; the match to TRBD1 covers 7 bases. The CDR3 is made up of 14 amino acids. The junction had 8 bases not matched to a gene; V was cut back by 7 bases and J by 3 bases. This CDR3 reads CASKQGTDEETQYF. As DNA, the CDR3 is TGTGCCAGCAAGCAAGGGACAGACGAAGAGACCCAGTACTTC.

This clonotype occurred a few times. The genes are TRBV24-1 and TRBJ2-1; the D gene could be TRBD1 or TRBD2 (5 bases each). The length of the CDR3 is 15 residues. Germline V lookup: CDR1 KGHDR, CDR2 SFDVKD. Trimming pared 1 base from V and 4 bases from J, leaving 10 bases between. The CDR3 is CATSDFGTDYNEQFF. Here the CDR3 DNA reads TGTGCCACCAGTGATTTCGGGACGGATTACAATGAGCAGTTCTTC.

As concerns this clonotype: The germline gene is not matched at one end of the junction; a read error may be the cause. V gene TRBV18 combines with J gene TRBJ1-6; 8 positions match TRBD1. Germline-derived CDR1 and CDR2 are KGHSH and LQKENI. The CDR3 runs to 17 residues. The CDR3 here is CASSPFLQGQDSSPHHF. The CDR3 DNA is TGTGCCAGCTCACCATTTCTACAGGGACAGGACAGTTCACCCCACCACTTT. Complete variable domain (other parts from reference TRBV18 and TRBJ1-6): NAGVMQNPRHLVRRRGQEARLRCSPMKGHSHVYWYRQLPEEGLKFMVYLQKENIIDESGMPKERFSAEFPKEGPSILRIQQVVRGDSAAYFCASSPFLQGQDSSPHHFGNGTRLTVT.

This clonotype came up a few times. The rearrangement uses TRBV9 and TRBJ2-1; the D gene could be TRBD1 or TRBD2 (6 bases each). CDR3 length equals 16 residues. V lost 0 bases and J 2 bases, leaving 12 bases between the germline ends. Per the germline V gene, CDR1 is SGDLS and CDR2 is YYNGEE. The CDR3 nucleotides are TGTGCCAGCAGCGTAGGTTCAGGGGAGGCCTACAATGAGCAGTTCTTC. Amino acid sequence: CASSVGSGEAYNEQFF.

In its sample, this clonotype was seen a few times. The chain carries TRBV2 and TRBJ2-2; tentative D call: TRBD2 (6 bases). The germline CDR1 and CDR2 sequences are SNHLY and FYNNEI. This CDR3 is built from 15 residues. V gave up 6 bases and J gave up 8 bases, with 19 bases separating them. As DNA, the CDR3 is TGTGCCAGCAGCTCCGGGAGATACGTCGGTGGGGAGCTGTTTTTT. Protein product: CASSSGRYVGGELFF. Together with reference TRBV2 and TRBJ2-2, the CDR3 gives the full variable domain: EPEVTQTPSHQVTQMGQEVILRCVPISNHLYFYWYRQILGQKVEFLVSFYNNEISEKSEIFDDQFSVERPDGSNFTLKIRSTKLEDSAMYFCASSSGRYVGGELFFGEGSRLTVL.

This clonotype has a handful of counts. The rearrangement uses TRBV5-8 and TRBJ2-4; 10 bases map to TRBD1. Germline CDR1 and CDR2: SGHTS and YDEGEE. This CDR3 region has 14 residues. V trimming: 0 bases; J trimming: 7 bases; junction bases outside the gene matches: 1. The CDR3 loop is CASSLGQGANIQYF. DNA of the CDR3: TGTGCCAGCAGCTTGGGACAGGGGGCCAACATTCAGTACTTC.

Regarding this clonotype: One end of the junction varies from germline; a read error may be responsible. V and J are TRBV20-1 and TRBJ1-4; D perhaps matches TRBD1 (5 bases). The CDR3 sequence is 15 residues long. CDR1 is DFQATT and CDR2 is SNEGSKA in the germline V gene (reference sequence). CDR3 amino acids: CSARRSGRTNEKLLF. CDR3 nucleotide sequence: TGCAGTGCTAGAAGGAGTGGACGGACAAATGAAAAACTGCTTTTT.

The V gene is TRBV4-3, the J gene TRBJ2-3; D remains unclear. The CDR3 runs to 17 residues. The V gene lost 0 bases and the J gene lost 2 bases, with 15 bases spanning the gap. Germline CDR1 is LGHNA and CDR2 is YSLEER. The CDR3 coding sequence is TGCGCCAGCAGCCAAGATCCCGCCTACGGGCACACAGATACGCAGTATTTT. This codes for CASSQDPAYGHTDTQYF.

The gene calls are TRBV4-3 and TRBJ2-1; TRBD2 aligns across 10 bases. V shed 1 base and J 5 bases; nucleotides not matched to a gene: 5. This CDR3 is built from 16 residues. In germline, CDR1 is LGHNA, CDR2 YSLEER. The CDR3 here is CASSQGRTSGNNEQFF. The CDR3 DNA sequence: TGCGCCAGCAGCCAAGGACGGACTAGCGGCAACAATGAGCAGTTCTTC.

This clonotype turned up a few times. V is TRBV28 and J is TRBJ1-1; D gene unclear. Trimming left V 5 bases short and J 7 bases short, with 11 bases between. The CDR3 is 12 residues long. CDR1 and CDR2 from the germline V gene are MDHEN and SYDVKM. The CDR3 bases are TGTGCCAGCAGTCCAGGAACACTTGAAGCTTTCTTT. It is translated as CASSPGTLEAFF.

CDR3: CASTQRGIRDTQYF. Here the CDR3 DNA reads TGTGCCAGCACCCAGCGGGGTATTAGGGATACGCAGTATTTT. The chain carries TRBV27 and TRBJ2-3; TRBD2 matches at 7 bases. The CDR3 loop spans 14 amino acids. Germline V gene sequence: CDR1 MNHEY, CDR2 SMNVEV (reference sequence). Trimming at V came to 7 bases and at J to 6 bases, leaving 10 bases not matched to a gene.

This clonotype was observed once. A much larger clone lies one base from this, so it may be a read error. The chain recombines TRBV19 with TRBJ2-5, with unresolved D. Gene TRBJ2-7 matches the end of the DNA better, so the J call may be wrong. The CDR3 covers 13 residues. CDR1 is LNHDA and CDR2 is SQIVND in the germline V gene (reference sequence). In DNA form, the CDR3 reads TGTGCCAGTGGTTGGGGAAATACCTACGAGCAGTACTTC. This translates into CASGWGNTYEQYF.